The rows below give T cell receptor beta chains drawn from one sample of a study of prognosis after radiotherapy for stage I lung cancer. Using its own MiXCR run on the multiplex PCR reads, TCRdb lists one record per CDR3 protein. The data hold around 28,000 distinct CDR3 sequences, with roughly 49% observed a single time. The specimen comprised PBMCs, sampled before or after stereotactic body radiation therapy (not recorded which). The receptors derive from a donor over 45 with non-small cell lung cancer. Each CDR3 is given with its conserved first and last residue. D genes are given only for firm matches. Size is stated for part of the rows, as once, few or many counts, or as a class when the clone is expanded.

size | J | V | D | CDR3 | DNA
many | TRBJ2-5 | TRBV5-4 | TRBD2 | CASSLELAEETQYF | TGTGCCAGCAGCTTGGAACTAGCGGAAGAGACCCAGTACTTC
many | TRBJ1-1 | TRBV30 | TRBD1 | CAWNGGQGGLRLKAFF | TGTGCCTGGAATGGGGGACAGGGGGGACTCCGCCTAAAAGCTTTCTTT
many | TRBJ2-6 | TRBV6-1 | - | CASTPVAGANVLTF | TGTGCCAGCACTCCGGTGGCTGGGGCCAACGTCCTGACTTTC
many | TRBJ1-4 | TRBV20-1 | - | CSARAGNSNEKLFF | TGCAGTGCTAGAGCCGGGAACTCTAATGAAAAACTGTTTTTT
many | TRBJ2-3 | TRBV11-3 | - | CASSLAGTDTQYF | TGTGCCAGCAGCTTAGCTGGGACAGATACGCAGTATTTT
many | TRBJ2-7 | TRBV18 | TRBD1 | CASSPPDRGSYEQYF | TGTGCCAGCTCCCCTCCCGACAGGGGATCCTACGAGCAGTACTTC
- | TRBJ2-5 | TRBV27 | - | CANMGRARGGTQYF | TGTGCCAACATGGGCCGGGCTCGGGGTGGGACCCAGTACTTC
few | TRBJ1-1 | TRBV28 | - | CASSPNRRAFF | TGTGCCAGCAGCCCAAATCGGAGAGCTTTCTTT
many | TRBJ2-7 | TRBV4-2 | - | CASSADRNDPYEQYF | TGTGCCAGCAGCGCGGACCGGAACGACCCCTACGAGCAGTACTTC
once | TRBJ2-7 | TRBV7-2 | TRBD2 | CASSFLTSGKYDQYF | TGTGCCAGCAGCTTCTTGACTAGCGGGAAGTACGATCAGTACTTC
many | TRBJ2-3 | TRBV27 | - | CASSFQGLVGTQYF | TGTGCCAGCAGTTTCCAGGGGCTGGTCGGGACGCAGTATTTT
- | TRBJ2-7 | TRBV7-6 | TRBD2 | CASILVAGLASEQYF | TGTGCCAGCATCTTAGTTGCGGGACTAGCATCCGAGCAGTACTTC
- | TRBJ1-2 | TRBV2 | - | CSSRRTQLGYTF | TGTTCCAGCAGGAGGACCCAATTGGGCTACACCTTC
- | TRBJ1-6 | TRBV19 | TRBD1 | CASSIPLGQGGSPLHF | TGTGCCAGTAGTATCCCCCTGGGACAGGGCGGATCACCCCTCCACTTT
many | TRBJ2-2 | TRBV18 | TRBD2 | CASSPGLAIGELFF | TGTGCCAGCTCACCGGGACTAGCGATCGGGGAGCTGTTTTTT
- | TRBJ1-1 | TRBV9 | - | CASSVEGKDTEAFF | TGTGCCAGCAGCGTAGAGGGGAAGGACACTGAAGCTTTCTTT
- | TRBJ2-3 | TRBV7-3 | - | CASIQSGGTDTQYF | TGTGCCAGCATCCAGAGTGGGGGCACAGATACGCAGTATTTT
many | TRBJ2-5 | TRBV6-1 | - | CATSFGQIQETQYF | TGTGCCACCTCCTTCGGACAGATCCAAGAGACCCAGTACTTC
many | TRBJ1-4 | TRBV18 | - | CASSRTGGQGYEKLFF | TGTGCCAGCTCACGAACCGGGGGCCAGGGGTACGAAAAACTGTTTTTT
- | TRBJ1-2 | TRBV28 | - | CASMRLTGQGYTF | TGTGCCAGCATGCGACTTACAGGGCAGGGCTACACCTTC
many | TRBJ2-1 | TRBV12-3/TRBV12-4 | - | CASSRQGYEQFF | TGTGCCAGCAGCCGCCAGGGATACGAGCAGTTCTTC
- | TRBJ1-6 | TRBV12-3/TRBV12-4 | - | CASSPVLGQENNSPLHF | TGTGCCAGCAGTCCCGTTTTGGGGCAGGAAAATAATTCACCCCTCCACTTT
- | TRBJ2-1 | TRBV11-2 | - | CASMRHSEQFF | TGTGCCAGCATGAGACACAGTGAGCAGTTCTTC
many | TRBJ1-6 | TRBV20-1 | - | CSAREEADPGHF | TGCAGTGCTAGAGAAGAGGCGGACCCAGGGCACTTT
once | TRBJ2-3 | TRBV5-1 | - | CASSLSYRTDTQYF | TGTGCCAGCAGCTTGTCCTATAGAACAGATACGCAGTATTTT
medium-sized | TRBJ2-3 | TRBV12-3/TRBV12-4 | TRBD2 | CASSDRLAGGDTQYF | TGTGCCAGCAGTGACCGACTAGCGGGAGGAGATACGCAGTATTTT
- | TRBJ2-2 | TRBV7-9 | - | CASSPRALGTWELFF | TGTGCCAGCAGCCCCCGCGCACTAGGAACCTGGGAGCTGTTTTTT
- | TRBJ1-3 | TRBV5-1 | - | CASRINQGPGNTIYF | TGCGCCAGCAGAATCAATCAGGGACCTGGAAACACCATATATTTT
many | TRBJ2-3 | TRBV20-1 | TRBD2 | CSARDPGRPGTDTQYF | TGCAGTGCTAGAGATCCCGGGAGGCCCGGCACAGATACGCAGTATTTT
- | TRBJ2-7 | TRBV7-2 | TRBD2 | CASSRVGTSVSYEQYF | TGTGCCAGCAGCCGAGTAGGGACTAGCGTATCCTACGAGCAGTACTTC
- | TRBJ2-2 | TRBV9 | - | CASSASLMVTGELFF | TGTGCCAGCAGCGCCAGCCTCATGGTCACCGGGGAGCTGTTTTTT
many | TRBJ2-3 | TRBV18 | - | CASSSVDSVDTQYF | TGTGCCAGCTCATCCGTGGACTCCGTGGATACGCAGTATTTT
- | TRBJ2-2 | TRBV6-4 | - | CASSYPQGGGNTWELFF | TGTGCCAGCAGTTACCCCCAAGGGGGTGGGAACACCTGGGAGCTGTTTTTT
- | TRBJ2-5 | TRBV7-2 | - | CASSLVVSIGAQETQYF | TGTGCCAGCAGCTTAGTCGTTTCTATCGGGGCTCAAGAGACCCAGTACTTC
many | TRBJ1-1 | TRBV5-6 | - | CASSLVGTEAFF | TGTGCCAGCAGCTTGGTGGGGACTGAAGCTTTCTTT
medium-sized | TRBJ1-2 | TRBV7-2 | - | CASSFEMSRGYTF | TGTGCCAGCAGCTTCGAGATGTCACGTGGCTACACCTTC
many | TRBJ2-4 | TRBV20-1 | - | CSASEAGAKNIQYF | TGCAGTGCTAGTGAGGCGGGAGCCAAAAACATTCAGTACTTC
medium-sized | TRBJ2-2 | TRBV7-2 | TRBD1 | CASSVLGTGEGELFF | TGTGCCAGCAGCGTACTGGGGACAGGGGAGGGGGAGCTGTTTTTT
many | TRBJ2-5 | TRBV28 | TRBD1 | CASGPTDRANF | TGTGCCAGCGGACCGACGGACAGGGCGAACTTC
- | TRBJ2-2 | TRBV6-5 | TRBD1 | CASSSRDRDTWELFF | TGTGCCAGCAGTTCCCGGGACAGGGACACCTGGGAGCTATTTTTT
once | TRBJ2-7 | TRBV28 | - | CASSPPWGEQYF | TGTGCCAGCAGTCCCCCCTGGGGGGAGCAGTACTTC
many | TRBJ2-3 | TRBV30 | TRBD2 | CAWRGLFPSGRNPPGTQYF | TGTGCCTGGAGGGGGTTGTTCCCTAGCGGGAGGAACCCCCCAGGTACGCAGTATTTT
many | TRBJ1-6 | TRBV7-9 | TRBD1 | CASSLGQGRDNSPLHF | TGTGCCAGCAGCTTAGGACAGGGACGCGATAATTCACCCCTCCACTTT
many | TRBJ1-5 | TRBV24-1 | - | CATSDTGTRGNQPQHF | TGTGCCACCAGTGATACCGGGACACGTGGGAATCAGCCCCAGCATTTT
once | TRBJ2-2 | TRBV7-2 | - | CASTQDWAVGNTGELFF | TGTGCCAGCACCCAAGACTGGGCAGTGGGGAATACCGGGGAGCTGTTTTTT
many | TRBJ2-2 | TRBV20-1 | TRBD2 | CSARVSGRASTGELFF | TGCAGTGCTAGAGTTAGCGGGAGGGCCAGCACCGGGGAGCTGTTTTTT
many | TRBJ1-5 | TRBV28 | - | CASSPRRGRNQPQHF | TGTGCCAGCAGCCCGAGGAGAGGGAGGAATCAGCCCCAGCATTTT
- | TRBJ2-7 | TRBV24-1 | - | CATSGYTYEQHF | TGTGCCACCAGTGGGTACACCTACGAGCAGCACTTC
many | TRBJ2-3 | TRBV12-3/TRBV12-4 | - | CASSFGQGKMRDTDTQYF | TGTGCCAGCAGTTTCGGGCAGGGGAAGATGCGGGACACAGATACGCAGTATTTT
- | TRBJ1-2 | TRBV6-1 | - | CATRQGTGCYTF | TGTGCCACTCGCCAGGGGACGGGGTGCTACACCTTC
- | TRBJ1-5 | TRBV6-1 | - | CASSLIGYSNQPQHF | TGTGCCAGCAGCTTAATAGGATATAGCAATCAGCCCCAGCATTTT
- | TRBJ1-2 | TRBV20-1 | - | CSASAQGGGYTF | TGCAGTGCTAGTGCACAGGGCGGAGGCTACACCTTC
medium-sized | TRBJ2-2 | TRBV24-1 | TRBD2 | CATSDFEREIDGELFF | TGTGCCACCAGTGATTTTGAGCGGGAGATTGACGGGGAGCTGTTTTTT